This T cell receptor beta chain was observed in a study of T cells in localized non-small cell lung cancer. CDR3 length equals 12 residues. The germline gives CDR1 MRHNA, CDR2 SNTAGT. Trimming shortened V by 6 bases and J by 9 bases, and 12 bases separated the two germline ends. Assay used: immunoSEQ multiplex PCR; TCRdb lists only in-frame clones, some missing. Here the sample spans some 5,000 clones, around a quarter being singletons. As concerns this clone: Antigen: not known.

Study-wide results and limits: In adjacent lung appeared a median about 58 of the top 100 tumor clones.

The chain links TRBV6-4 to TRBJ2-4; D may correspond to TRBD1 or TRBD2 (5 bases each). The sequencing here drew on lung tumor tissue, taken before any cancer treatment. This TCR came from a female donor older than 55 with stage I lung adenocarcinoma. The CDR3: CASRGPERIQYF. CDR3 nucleotide sequence: TGTGCCAGCAGGGGACCCGAGCGCATTCAGTACTTC.